This T cell receptor beta chain was recorded in a study of T cells after yellow fever vaccination. Whole-study results and caveats: FACS-sorted repertoires could contain abundant clonotypes contaminating from the bulk population.

This clonotype was found a few times. Antigen unknown. MiXCR was run by TCRdb on the 5' RACE reads, yielding one entry per CDR3 protein. The table has a few hundred thousand distinct CDR3 sequences, 5.2% seen once; the top ten hold 2.5% to 4%. Germline V lookup: CDR1 MNHNS, CDR2 SASEGT. This CDR3 is built from 14 residues. Trimming cost V 0 bases and J 2 bases, with 7 bases left between them. The gene calls are TRBV6-1 and TRBJ1-1; D call uncertain. This TCR derives from a man aged 18 to 35 who received the YFV17D yellow fever vaccine. The material sequenced was CD4+ T cells sorted from PBMCs, taken on the day of the yellow fever booster vaccination. This chain's CDR3 is CASSEAGPNTEAFF. The CDR3 bases are TGTGCCAGCAGTGAAGCTGGACCCAACACTGAAGCTTTCTTT.